This T cell receptor beta chain was documented in a study of siplizumab effects on memory and regulatory T cells. With 2 bases removed from V and 3 bases from J, the gap between germline ends came to 2 bases. Germline CDR1 reads MGHRA; CDR2 reads YSYEKL. The CDR3 loop spans 11 amino acids. In a few donor pairs, unstimulated naive, memory, effector memory and TEMRA subsets were sequenced. This clone was counted between two and nine times. This table comes from immunoSEQ multiplex PCR, and its TCRdb copy is limited to in-frame clones, with some not included. Of 50,000 or so clones listed, over 75% were seen once; the top ten hold 0.35%.

This sequence was found in a human donor in good health. The sequencing input was naive CD8+ T cells sorted from blood. The genes are TRBV4-1 and TRBJ2-7, with D uncertain. This chain's CDR3 is CASSQNYEQYF. The CDR3 region has the DNA TGCGCCAGCAGCCAAAACTACGAGCAGTACTTC.